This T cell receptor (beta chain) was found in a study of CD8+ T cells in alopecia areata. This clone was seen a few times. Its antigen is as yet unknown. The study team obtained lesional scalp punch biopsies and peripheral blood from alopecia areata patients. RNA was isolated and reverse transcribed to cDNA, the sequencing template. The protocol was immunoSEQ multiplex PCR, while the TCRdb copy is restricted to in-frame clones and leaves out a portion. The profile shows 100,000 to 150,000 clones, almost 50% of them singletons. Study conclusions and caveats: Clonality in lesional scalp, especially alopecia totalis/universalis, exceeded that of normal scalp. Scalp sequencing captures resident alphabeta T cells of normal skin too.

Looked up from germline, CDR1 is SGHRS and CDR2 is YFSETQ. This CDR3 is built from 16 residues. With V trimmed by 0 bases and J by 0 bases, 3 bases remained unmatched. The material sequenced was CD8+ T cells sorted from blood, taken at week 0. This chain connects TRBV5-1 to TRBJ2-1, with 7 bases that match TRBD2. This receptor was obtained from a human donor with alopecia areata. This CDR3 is CASSLGGLSSYNEQFF. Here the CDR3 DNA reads TGCGCCAGCAGCTTGGGGGGACTAAGCTCCTACAATGAGCAGTTCTTC.